This T cell receptor beta chain was identified in a study of cytomegalovirus exposure and HLA in healthy donors. CDR1 MGHRA and CDR2 YSYEKL come from the germline V gene. The CDR3 extends over 15 amino acids. V lost 4 bases, J lost 5 bases, and 7 bases stayed unmatched. 13 Jbeta primers and 60 Vbeta primers were used for the PCR. TCRdb's table, derived via immunoSEQ multiplex PCR, lists solely in-frame clones and lacks some. This repertoire comprises 150,000 or so clones; its ten largest clones make up 1.5% to 2%. The sample comprised PBMCs. This sequence was found in a woman in her 50s in good health and CMV-seronegative. The rearrangement joins TRBV4-1 to TRBJ2-2; 7 bases are shared with TRBD1. This CDR3 is CASSPDAQGTGELFF. The CDR3 nucleotides are TGCGCCAGCAGCCCAGATGCACAGGGGACCGGGGAGCTGTTTTTT.